The next 16 T cell receptor beta chains were all read from a single sample in a study of blood T cell repertoires in COVID-19. Data came from immunoSEQ multiplex PCR; TCRdb stores just in-frame clones and leaves some out. The table includes 150,000 to 200,000 clones, roughly 78% detected once. The material sequenced was peripheral blood. These receptors all come from a woman at least 80 years old with active or convalescent COVID-19.

V is TRBV2 and J is TRBJ2-3; 14 nucleotides match TRBD2. With V trimmed by 6 bases and J by 4 bases, 3 bases remained unmatched. Germline CDR1 reads SNHLY; CDR2 reads FYNNEI. This CDR3 is 15 amino acids long. CDR3 residues: CASRATSGGADTQYF. CDR3 nucleotide sequence: TGTGCCAGCAGGGCGACTAGCGGGGGGGCAGATACGCAGTATTTT.

The rearrangement links TRBV2 to TRBJ2-3; 7 bases agree with TRBD2. V dropped 3 bases and J dropped 2; count of bases not matched to a gene: 5. CDR3 length equals 15 residues. Germline V CDR1 and CDR2: SNHLY, FYNNEI. The CDR3 sequence: CASSDPGGITDTQYF. CDR3 coding DNA: TGTGCCAGCAGTGATCCGGGGGGAATCACAGATACGCAGTATTTT.

The chain combines TRBV2 with TRBJ1-2; unclear D gene. The CDR3 consists of 13 residues. Germline-derived CDR1 and CDR2 are SNHLY and FYNNEI. The germline V and J ends were trimmed by 3 bases and 7 bases, with 12 bases remaining between them. The CDR3 nucleotides are TGTGCCAGCAGTGACGATGTGCGGGGTGGCTACACCTTC. Protein product: CASSDDVRGGYTF.

The chain links TRBV29-1 to TRBJ1-2; 8 bases agree with TRBD1. This CDR3 contains 12 residues. J lost 8 bases, V lost 6 bases, and 8 bases had no gene match. Per germline, CDR1 SQVTM and CDR2 ANQGSEA. In DNA form, the CDR3 reads TGCAGCGTGTACAAGACAGGGGACGGCTACACCTTC. Its translation: CSVYKTGDGYTF.

The V gene is TRBV5-1, the J gene TRBJ1-3; 8 nucleotides line up with TRBD1. The ends lost 0 bases at V and 3 bases at J; junction bases unmatched: 5. Germline V gene lookup returns CDR1 SGHRS and CDR2 YFSETQ. This CDR3 has 16 amino acids. The CDR3: CASSLDDRGRGNTIYF. Written as DNA, the CDR3 is TGCGCCAGCAGCTTGGATGACAGGGGCCGTGGAAACACCATATATTTT.

V is TRBV6-5 and J is TRBJ2-1; 12 bases align to TRBD2. V shed 8 bases and J 1 base; nucleotides not matched to a gene: 6. This CDR3 spans 16 amino acids. Germline loops: CDR1 MNHEY, CDR2 SVGAGI. CDR3 DNA: TGTGCCAGCGGTTTTCTAGCGGGGGGGTCCTACAATGAGCAGTTCTTC. This sequence encodes CASGFLAGGSYNEQFF.

This chain connects TRBV28 to TRBJ2-5; TRBD1 agrees at 7 bases. The trim removed 5 bases at V and 4 bases at J, leaving 4 bases unmatched. CDR3 size: 13 residues. Germline CDR1 reads MDHEN; CDR2 reads SYDVKM. As DNA, the CDR3 is TGTGCCAGCAGTAGACAGGGTTCAGAGACCCAGTACTTC. Protein product: CASSRQGSETQYF.

The chain recombines TRBV7-9 with TRBJ1-1; 7 bases agree with TRBD1. The CDR3 contains 14 residues. Germline V lookup: CDR1 SEHNR, CDR2 FQNEAQ (reference sequence). J gave up 3 bases and V 1 base, and 2 bases lay outside the gene matches. CDR3 in DNA: TGTGCCAGCAGCTTAGGACAGGGCGACACTGAAGCTTTCTTT. It codes for CASSLGQGDTEAFF.

The V gene is TRBV6-4, the J gene TRBJ1-2, with D maybe TRBD1 (6 bases). CDR1 is MRHNA and CDR2 is SNTAGT in the germline V gene. The germline V and J ends were trimmed by 5 bases and 4 bases, with 11 bases remaining between them. This CDR3 contains 13 residues. The CDR3 sequence is CASSTTGTYGYTF. The CDR3 DNA sequence: TGTGCCAGCAGTACCACAGGGACCTATGGCTACACCTTC.

The chain links TRBV6-5 to TRBJ1-2; D might be TRBD1 (5 bases). Per germline, CDR1 MNHEY and CDR2 SVGAGI. CDR3 size: 14 residues. The ends were cut back, 6 bases at V and 8 bases at J, with 19 bases in the middle. The CDR3, as DNA: TGTGCCAGCAGGATGGCAGGGATAGTCGAAGGCTACACCTTC. Translated: CASRMAGIVEGYTF.

This clone was seen only a few times. The J gene is TRBJ2-2, the V gene TRBV24-1; weak D call: TRBD1 (5 bases). CDR1 is KGHDR and CDR2 is SFDVKD in the germline V gene. With 5 bases removed from V and 7 bases from J, the gap between germline ends came to 10 bases. The CDR3 is made up of 13 amino acids. The CDR3 sequence is CATSVGAHGELFF. The CDR3 DNA sequence: TGTGCCACCAGTGTAGGGGCCCACGGGGAGCTGTTTTTT.

The chain employs TRBV11-2 and TRBJ1-1, with D perhaps TRBD1 (5 bases). Trimming stripped 3 bases from V and 0 bases from J, with 8 bases between. Germline CDR1 is SGHAT and CDR2 is FQNNGV. The CDR3 loop spans 14 amino acids. The CDR3 DNA is TGTGCCAGCAGCTTCGACAGTCTGAACACTGAAGCTTTCTTT. It encodes CASSFDSLNTEAFF.

The chain uses TRBV27 and TRBJ1-6; D not resolved. V lost 3 bases to trimming and J lost 7 bases, with 13 bases between them. The CDR3 length is 15 residues. The germline gives CDR1 MNHEY, CDR2 SMNVEV (reference sequence). The CDR3 sequence: CASSFSGAENSPLHF. In DNA, the CDR3 is TGTGCCAGCAGTTTTTCGGGTGCGGAAAATTCACCCCTCCACTTT.

The V and J genes are TRBV6-6 and TRBJ2-1; 8 positions agree with TRBD2. The junction had 16 bases not matched to a gene; V was cut back by 7 bases and J by 8 bases. The CDR3 runs 16 residues. Germline V gene lookup returns CDR1 MNHNY and CDR2 SVGAGI (reference sequence). CDR3 sequence: CASTYRGGGPMDEQFF. CDR3 nucleotide sequence: TGTGCCAGCACCTACCGGGGCGGGGGGCCAATGGATGAGCAGTTCTTC.

A few counts support this clone. This chain uses TRBV4-3 with TRBJ2-1; D possibly corresponds to TRBD2 (6 bases). With 1 base removed from V and 6 bases from J, the gap between germline ends came to 13 bases. This CDR3 contains 15 residues. Germline V lookup: CDR1 LGHNA, CDR2 YSLEER. This CDR3 reads CASSQAIAAINEQFF. The CDR3 region has the DNA TGCGCCAGCAGCCAAGCTATAGCGGCGATCAATGAGCAGTTCTTC.

This chain uses TRBV18 with TRBJ1-4; the D gene is possibly TRBD1 (6 bases). Per the germline V gene, CDR1 is KGHSH and CDR2 is LQKENI. The CDR3 contains 16 residues. The ends were cut back, 1 base at V and 0 bases at J, with 9 bases in the middle. CDR3 region: CASSPRTAATNEKLFF. CDR3 sequence (DNA): TGTGCCAGCTCACCACGGACAGCCGCAACTAATGAAAAACTGTTTTTT.